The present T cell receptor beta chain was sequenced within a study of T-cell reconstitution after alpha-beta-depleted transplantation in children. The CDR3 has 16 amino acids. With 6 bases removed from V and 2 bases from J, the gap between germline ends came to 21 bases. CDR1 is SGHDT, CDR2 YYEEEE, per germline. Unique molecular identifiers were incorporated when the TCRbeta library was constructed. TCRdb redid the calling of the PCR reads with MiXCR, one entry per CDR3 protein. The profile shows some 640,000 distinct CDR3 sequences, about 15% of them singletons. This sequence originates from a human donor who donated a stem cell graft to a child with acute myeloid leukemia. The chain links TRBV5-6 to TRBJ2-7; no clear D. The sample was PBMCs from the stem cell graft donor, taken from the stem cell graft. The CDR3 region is CASKSQVKIYPYEQYF. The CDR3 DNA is TGTGCCAGCAAAAGTCAGGTTAAGATTTATCCCTACGAGCAGTACTTC.